This passage covers 13 T cell receptor beta chains from one sample sequenced in a study of T cell changes during pregnancy in multiple sclerosis. TCRdb's table, derived via immunoSEQ multiplex PCR, lists solely in-frame clones and lacks some. The sample lists roughly 61,000 clones, about 92% occurring once. Specimen: peripheral blood, collected in the first trimester of pregnancy. The receptor set was obtained from a female donor in good health, enrolled as a control in a pregnancy study.

The chain combines TRBV13 with TRBJ2-1, with 11 bases aligning to TRBD1. The J segment lost 4 bases and the V segment lost 0 bases, leaving 5 bases of the junction unmatched. This CDR3 is 17 amino acids long. Looked up from germline, CDR1 is PRHDT and CDR2 is FYEKMQ (reference sequence). CDR3 coding DNA: TGTGCCAGCAGCTTAGGTGGGACAGGGGGGTTTTACAATGAGCAGTTCTTC. It encodes CASSLGGTGGFYNEQFF.

CDR3 in amino acids: CASSPRDFPYEQYF. The DNA of the CDR3 is TGTGCCAGCAGCCCTAGGGACTTCCCCTACGAGCAGTACTTC. The rearrangement links TRBV7-9 to TRBJ2-7, with a possible D match to TRBD2 (6 bases). The ends were cut back, 5 bases at V and 2 bases at J, with 13 bases in the middle. CDR3 length: 14 amino acids. Per germline, CDR1 SEHNR and CDR2 FQNEAQ (reference sequence).

The chain employs TRBV2 and TRBJ1-2, with 9 bases lining up with TRBD1. The trim removed 6 bases at V and 6 bases at J, leaving 8 bases unmatched. The germline CDR1 and CDR2 sequences are SNHLY and FYNNEI. The CDR3 is 14 residues long. CDR3 bases: TGTGCCAGCAGATTTTTCACAGGGGGCGATGGCTACACCTTC. Translated: CASRFFTGGDGYTF. Based on the CDR3 plus reference TRBV2 and TRBJ1-2, the full variable domain is EPEVTQTPSHQVTQMGQEVILRCVPISNHLYFYWYRQILGQKVEFLVSFYNNEISEKSEIFDDQFSVERPDGSNFTLKIRSTKLEDSAMYFCASRFFTGGDGYTFGSGTRLTVV.

This chain uses TRBV7-3 with TRBJ2-2; 10 positions agree with TRBD2. Germline assignment: CDR1 SGHTA and CDR2 FQGTGA. Trimming took 5 bases from V and 5 from J; bases not matched to a gene: 11. The CDR3 covers 17 residues. The CDR3 protein is CASSLRLAGVRTGELFF. In DNA, the CDR3 is TGTGCCAGCAGCCTCCGCCTAGCGGGAGTAAGGACCGGGGAGCTGTTTTTT.

The chain combines TRBV28 with TRBJ1-1; weak D call: TRBD1 (5 bases). CDR1 MDHEN and CDR2 SYDVKM come from the germline V gene. This CDR3 has 11 amino acids. V was pared by 6 bases and J by 9 bases, with 11 bases between. The CDR3 reads CASRQVLKAFF. The DNA of the CDR3 is TGTGCCAGCAGACAGGTTCTCAAAGCTTTCTTT.

This clone was found once. The CDR3 protein is CASSARGGAPNTGELFF. The CDR3 region has the DNA TGTGCCAGCAGCGCGAGGGGAGGGGCCCCTAACACCGGGGAGCTGTTTTTT. This chain links TRBV9 with TRBJ2-2, with 7 bases fitting TRBD2. After removal of 3 bases from V and 2 bases from J, the junction contained 10 bases not matched to a gene. The CDR3 runs 17 residues. The germline V gene encodes CDR1 SGDLS and CDR2 YYNGEE.

This chain links TRBV21-1 with TRBJ2-6; the table's D gene call, TRBD2, was not cross checked with the DNA. TRBV21-1 is a documented pseudogene. This CDR3 has 19 amino acids. Here the CDR3 reads CASSKATSGRGAGANVLTF. DNA of the CDR3: TGTGCCAGCAGCAAAGCTACCAGCGGGAGGGGGGCTGGGGCCAACGTCCTGACTTTC.

The chain links TRBV9 to TRBJ1-1, with D perhaps TRBD1 (6 bases). CDR3 length equals 15 residues. CDR1 is SGDLS and CDR2 is YYNGEE in the germline V gene. Trimming stripped 0 bases from V and 3 bases from J, with 12 bases between. The CDR3 loop is CASSVGGGPHTEAFF. In DNA form, the CDR3 reads TGTGCCAGCAGCGTAGGGGGGGGGCCACACACTGAAGCTTTCTTT.

The genes are TRBV30 and TRBJ2-7, with 9 bases aligning to TRBD1. J gave up 1 base and V 3 bases, and 7 bases lay outside the gene matches. The CDR3 loop spans 15 amino acids. The germline CDR1 and CDR2 sequences are GTSNPN and SVGIG (reference sequence). The CDR3 spells CAWSEGQGLSYEQYF. The CDR3 DNA follows: TGTGCCTGGAGCGAAGGACAGGGGCTATCCTACGAGCAGTACTTC.

This chain uses TRBV6-6 with TRBJ1-1, with D tentatively TRBD1 (5 bases). Germline lookup yields CDR1 MNHNY and CDR2 SVGAGI (reference sequence). Trimming pared 6 bases from V and 6 bases from J, leaving 17 bases between. CDR3 length: 14 amino acids. The CDR3 DNA reads as TGTGCCAGCAGCCCTAAAAGGGGAGGGGCTGAAGCTTTCTTT. Protein product: CASSPKRGGAEAFF.

This clone has only one observation. The chain is built from TRBV2 and TRBJ2-1, with 10 positions matching TRBD1. V dropped 6 bases and J dropped 6; count of bases not matched to a gene: 8. Germline CDR1 SNHLY, CDR2 FYNNEI. This CDR3 contains 15 residues. The CDR3 loop is CASRIPGQGVNEQFF. The CDR3 nucleotides read TGTGCCAGCAGGATTCCCGGACAGGGGGTCAATGAGCAGTTCTTC.

The chain recombines TRBV4-1 with TRBJ1-6, with D unclear. The V and J ends lost 1 base and 9 bases respectively, with 4 bases between them. The CDR3 extends over 12 amino acids. CDR1 MGHRA and CDR2 YSYEKL come from the germline V gene. CDR3: CASSQGLSPLHF. CDR3 nucleotide sequence: TGCGCCAGCAGCCAAGGACTTTCACCCCTCCACTTT.

V and J are TRBV19 and TRBJ1-4; TRBD1 agrees at 9 bases. Germline-derived CDR1 and CDR2 are LNHDA and SQIVND (reference sequence). The trim removed 8 bases at V and 8 bases at J, leaving 9 bases unmatched. This CDR3 has 14 amino acids. The CDR3 loop reads CASHGDRAREKLFF. In nucleotides, the CDR3 is TGTGCCAGTCACGGGGACAGGGCCCGGGAAAAACTGTTTTTT.